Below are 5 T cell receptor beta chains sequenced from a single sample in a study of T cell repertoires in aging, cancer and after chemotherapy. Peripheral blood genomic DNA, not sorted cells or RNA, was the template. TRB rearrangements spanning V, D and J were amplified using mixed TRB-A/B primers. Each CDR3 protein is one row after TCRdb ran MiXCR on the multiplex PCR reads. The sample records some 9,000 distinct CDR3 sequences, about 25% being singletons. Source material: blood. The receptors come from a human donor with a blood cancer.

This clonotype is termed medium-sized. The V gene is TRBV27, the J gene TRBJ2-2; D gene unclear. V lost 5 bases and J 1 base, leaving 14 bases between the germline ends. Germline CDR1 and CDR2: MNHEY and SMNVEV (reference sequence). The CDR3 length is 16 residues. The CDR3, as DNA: TGTGCCAGCAGTCCCCTAACGCTTTTGAACACCGGGGAGCTGTTTTTT. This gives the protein CASSPLTLLNTGELFF.

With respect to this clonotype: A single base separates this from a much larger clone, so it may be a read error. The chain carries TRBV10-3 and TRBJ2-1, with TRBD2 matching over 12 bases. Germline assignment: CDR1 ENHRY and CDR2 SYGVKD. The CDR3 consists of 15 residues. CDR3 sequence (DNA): TGTGACAGCAGGGACGAACTAGCGGGGGGTATTGAGCAGTTCTTC. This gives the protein CDSRDELAGGIEQFF.

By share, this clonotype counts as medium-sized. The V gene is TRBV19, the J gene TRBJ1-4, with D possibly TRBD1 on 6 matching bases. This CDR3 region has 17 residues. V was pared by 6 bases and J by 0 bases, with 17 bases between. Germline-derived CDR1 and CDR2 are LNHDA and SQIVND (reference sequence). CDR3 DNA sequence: TGTGCCAGTAGACCCGGGGGGGGCGACGCAACTAATGAAAAACTGTTTTTT. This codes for CASRPGGGDATNEKLFF.

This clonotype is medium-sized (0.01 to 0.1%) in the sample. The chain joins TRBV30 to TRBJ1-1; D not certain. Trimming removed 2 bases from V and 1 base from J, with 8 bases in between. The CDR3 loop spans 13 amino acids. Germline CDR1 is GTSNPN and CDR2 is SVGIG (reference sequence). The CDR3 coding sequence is TGTGCCTGGAGTCCAGCTGGGAACACTGAAGCTTTCTTT. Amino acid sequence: CAWSPAGNTEAFF. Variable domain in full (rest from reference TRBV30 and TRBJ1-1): SQTIHQWPATLVQPVGSPLSLECTVEGTSNPNLYWYRQAAGRGLQLLFYSVGIGQISSEVPQNLSASRPQDRQFILSSKKLLLSDSGFYLCAWSPAGNTEAFFGQGTRLTVV.

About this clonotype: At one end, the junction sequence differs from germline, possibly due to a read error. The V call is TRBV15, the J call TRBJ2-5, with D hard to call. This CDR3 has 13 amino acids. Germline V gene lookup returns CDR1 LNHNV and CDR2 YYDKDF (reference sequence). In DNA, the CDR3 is TGTGCCACCAGCAGACGTGACCAAGAGATCCAGTACTTC. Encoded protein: CATSRRDQEIQYF.